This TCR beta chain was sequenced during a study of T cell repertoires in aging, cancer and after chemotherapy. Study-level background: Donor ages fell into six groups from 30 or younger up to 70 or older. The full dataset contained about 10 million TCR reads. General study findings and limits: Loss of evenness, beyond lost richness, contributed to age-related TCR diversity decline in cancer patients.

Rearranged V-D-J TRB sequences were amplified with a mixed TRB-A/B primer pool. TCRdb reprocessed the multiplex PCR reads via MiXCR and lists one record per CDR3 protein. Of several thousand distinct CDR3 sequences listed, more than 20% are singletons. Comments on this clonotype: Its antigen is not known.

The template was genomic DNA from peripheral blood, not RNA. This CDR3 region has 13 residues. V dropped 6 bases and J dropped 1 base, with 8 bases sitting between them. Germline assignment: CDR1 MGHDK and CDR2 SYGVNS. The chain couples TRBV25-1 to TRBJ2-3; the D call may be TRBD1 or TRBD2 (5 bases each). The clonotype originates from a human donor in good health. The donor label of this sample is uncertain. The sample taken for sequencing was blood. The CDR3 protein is CASSGTRTDTQYF. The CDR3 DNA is TGTGCCAGCAGCGGGACCCGCACAGATACGCAGTATTTT. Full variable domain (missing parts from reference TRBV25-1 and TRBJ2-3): EADIYQTPRYLVIGTGKKITLECSQTMGHDKMYWYQQDPGMELHLIHYSYGVNSTEKGDLSSESTVSRIRTEHFPLTLESARPSHTSQYLCASSGTRTDTQYFGPGTRLTVL.